This TCR beta chain stems from a study of glioma-infiltrating T cells after dendritic cell vaccination. Study as a whole: Dendritic cell vaccination trial patients had either newly diagnosed or recurrent glioblastoma. Patients received three intradermal dendritic cell vaccine injections at biweekly intervals.

Trimming stripped 7 bases from V and 7 bases from J, with 16 bases between. This CDR3 has 13 residues. CDR1 SNHLY and CDR2 FYNNEI come from the germline V gene. Input was about 2 ug genomic DNA, or all available if less. The primer mix had 60 V beta and 13 J beta primers. The method was immunoSEQ multiplex PCR; TCRdb's version includes in-frame clones alone and lacks a portion of them. The sample consists of tens of thousands of clones, roughly 90% of them appearing once. The TCR comes from a human donor with glioblastoma. The material was blood, obtained before dendritic cell vaccination. The chain couples TRBV2 to TRBJ1-2, with a possible D match to TRBD1 (5 bases). The CDR3 coding sequence is TGTGCCAGCATCATCGGGGGAGAGACTGGCTACACCTTC. Translating it yields CASIIGGETGYTF.